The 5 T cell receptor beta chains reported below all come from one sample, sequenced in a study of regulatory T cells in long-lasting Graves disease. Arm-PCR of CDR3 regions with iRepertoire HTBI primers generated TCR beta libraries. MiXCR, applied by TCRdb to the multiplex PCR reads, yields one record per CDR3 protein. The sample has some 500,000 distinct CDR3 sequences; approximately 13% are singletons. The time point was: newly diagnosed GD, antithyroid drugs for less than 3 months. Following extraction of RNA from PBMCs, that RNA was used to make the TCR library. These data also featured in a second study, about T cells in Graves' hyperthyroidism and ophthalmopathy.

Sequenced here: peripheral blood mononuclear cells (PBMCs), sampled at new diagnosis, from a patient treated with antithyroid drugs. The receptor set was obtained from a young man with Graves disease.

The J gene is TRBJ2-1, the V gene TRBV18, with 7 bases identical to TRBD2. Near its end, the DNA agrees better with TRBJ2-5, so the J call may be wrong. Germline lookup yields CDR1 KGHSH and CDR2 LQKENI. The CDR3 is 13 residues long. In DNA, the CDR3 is TGTGCCAGCTCCGGACTAGTAGGAGGGACCCAGTACTTC. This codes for CASSGLVGGTQYF.

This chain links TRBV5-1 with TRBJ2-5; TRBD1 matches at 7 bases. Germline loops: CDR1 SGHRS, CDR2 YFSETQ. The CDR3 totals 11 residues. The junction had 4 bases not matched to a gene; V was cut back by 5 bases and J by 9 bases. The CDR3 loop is CASRDGTAQYF. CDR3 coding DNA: TGCGCCAGCAGGGATGGGACAGCCCAGTACTTC.

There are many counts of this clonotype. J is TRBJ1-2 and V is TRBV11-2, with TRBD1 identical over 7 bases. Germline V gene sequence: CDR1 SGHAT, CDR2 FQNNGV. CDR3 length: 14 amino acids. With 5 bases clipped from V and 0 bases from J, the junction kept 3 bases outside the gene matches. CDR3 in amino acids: CASSPGQTNYGYTF. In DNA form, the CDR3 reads TGTGCCAGCAGCCCGGGACAGACTAACTATGGCTACACCTTC. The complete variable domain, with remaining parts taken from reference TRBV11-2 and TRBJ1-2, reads EAGVAQSPRYKIIEKRQSVAFWCNPISGHATLYWYQQILGQGPKLLIQFQNNGVVDDSQLPKDRFSAERLKGVDSTLKIQPAKLEDSAVYLCASSPGQTNYGYTFGSGTRLTVV.

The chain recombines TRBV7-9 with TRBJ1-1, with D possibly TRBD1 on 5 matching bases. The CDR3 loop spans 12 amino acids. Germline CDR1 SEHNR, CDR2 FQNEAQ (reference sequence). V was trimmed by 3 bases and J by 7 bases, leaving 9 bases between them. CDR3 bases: TGTGCCAGCAGCTTCGGGGGGAGTGAAGCTTTCTTT. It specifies CASSFGGSEAFF.

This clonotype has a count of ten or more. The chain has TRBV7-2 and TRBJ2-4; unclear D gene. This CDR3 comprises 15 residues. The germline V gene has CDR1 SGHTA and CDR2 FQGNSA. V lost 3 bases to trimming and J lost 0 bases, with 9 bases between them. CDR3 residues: CASSFGELAKNIQYF. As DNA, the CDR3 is TGTGCCAGCAGCTTTGGAGAACTAGCCAAAAACATTCAGTACTTC.